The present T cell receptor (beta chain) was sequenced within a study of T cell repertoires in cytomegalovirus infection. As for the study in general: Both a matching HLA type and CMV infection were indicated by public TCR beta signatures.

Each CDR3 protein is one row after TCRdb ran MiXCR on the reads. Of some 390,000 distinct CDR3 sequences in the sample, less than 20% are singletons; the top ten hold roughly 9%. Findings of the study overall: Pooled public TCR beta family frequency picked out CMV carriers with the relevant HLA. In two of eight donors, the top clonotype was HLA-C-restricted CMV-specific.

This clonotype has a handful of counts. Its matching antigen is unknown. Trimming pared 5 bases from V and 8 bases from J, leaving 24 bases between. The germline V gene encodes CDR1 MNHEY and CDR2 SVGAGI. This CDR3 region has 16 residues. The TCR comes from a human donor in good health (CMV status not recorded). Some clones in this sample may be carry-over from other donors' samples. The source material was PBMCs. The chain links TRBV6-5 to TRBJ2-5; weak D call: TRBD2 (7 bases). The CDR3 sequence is CASSRTLTGSGGTQYF. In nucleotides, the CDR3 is TGTGCCAGCAGTCGCACCTTGACAGGTTCGGGAGGAACCCAGTACTTC.